This paragraph reports one T cell receptor beta chain. What it recognizes is unknown. V was shortened by 5 bases and J by 7 bases, with 9 bases between the two germline ends. The CDR3 spans 12 residues. Germline values: CDR1 MNHNY, CDR2 SVGAGI (reference sequence). This record belongs to a study of CD8 T cells in ankylosing spondylitis. Findings and caveats of the study: Blood of patients with ankylosing spondylitis appeared to be characterized by a TCR beta motif of about eight highly homologous variants. There were earlier reports of some motif variants in reactive arthritis synovial fluid and blood.

In TCRdb, the 5' RACE reads were re-called with MiXCR into one record per CDR3 protein. The data show some 700,000 distinct CDR3 sequences, roughly 20% seen once. The genes are TRBV6-6 and TRBJ1-5; D gene ambiguous. What was sequenced was blood, either unsorted or a sorted T cell fraction (not recorded which). This sequence was found in a male donor with ankylosing spondylitis. Here the CDR3 reads CASSGLIQPQHF. The DNA of the CDR3 is TGTGCCAGCAGTGGCCTTATACAGCCCCAGCATTTT.